The 15 T cell receptor beta chains given below trace back to one sample, sequenced in a study of T cells expressing NK-cell markers. TCRdb reprocessed the 5' RACE reads and keeps a single row for each CDR3 protein, giving no DNA. The sample holds 200,000 to 300,000 distinct CDR3 sequences. The specimen was blood T cells: a sorted CD56 or NKG2C T cell subset, CD4+ or CD8+ T cells, or bulk PBMC T cells (not recorded which). The receptor set was obtained from a man aged 18 to 35 in good health.

The genes are TRBV6-1 and TRBJ1-2. The CDR3 contains 14 residues. Looked up from germline, CDR1 is MNHNS and CDR2 is SASEGT. CDR3 region: CATKGRAANYGYTF.

This chain uses TRBV6-2 or TRBV6-3 with TRBJ2-1; TCRdb's D call of TRBD2 is untestable without DNA. Germline V gene lookup returns CDR1 MNHEY and CDR2 SVGEGT. The CDR3 runs to 14 residues. This CDR3 is CASKGLAEYNEQFF.

The V call is TRBV5-4, the J call TRBJ2-1; TCRdb's D gene call, TRBD2, goes unchecked for lack of DNA. The CDR3 is 13 amino acids. In germline, CDR1 is SGHNT, CDR2 YYREEE (reference sequence). The CDR3 here is CASSSRDLNEQFF.

The chain links TRBV7-6 to TRBJ2-3; the D call from TCRdb, TRBD2, cannot be confirmed without DNA. CDR3 length: 13 residues. The V gene's germline CDR1 is SGHVS and CDR2 FNYEAQ. The chain's CDR3 is CASSRRLLDTQYF.

The V and J genes are TRBV20-1 and TRBJ1-5; TCRdb outputs TRBD1, but without DNA this stays unchecked. Germline V gene lookup returns CDR1 DFQATT and CDR2 SNEGSKA (reference sequence). CDR3 size: 13 residues. CDR3 amino acids: CSATRQGNQPQHF.

The CDR3 sequence: CASSAEGTRIGELFF. V and J are TRBV2 and TRBJ2-2; the TCRdb call, TRBD2, lacks DNA for checking. Germline CDR1 SNHLY, CDR2 FYNNEI. The CDR3 is 15 residues long.

The chain recombines TRBV11-2 with TRBJ2-1; TCRdb's D call of TRBD1 is untestable without DNA. Germline V gene sequence: CDR1 SGHAT, CDR2 FQNNGV. The CDR3 totals 16 residues. CDR3 sequence: CASSLRGDFSYNEQFF.

J is TRBJ1-2 and V is TRBV7-8; without DNA, the TCRdb call of TRBD1 cannot be checked. CDR3 length equals 13 residues. Germline CDR1 and CDR2: SGHVS and FQNEAQ. CDR3 amino acids: CASSLIAGYGYTF.

The J gene is TRBJ2-7, the V gene TRBV6-1; with no DNA, the TCRdb D assignment of TRBD1 cannot be verified. The CDR3 totals 16 residues. Germline assignment: CDR1 MNHNS and CDR2 SASEGT. The CDR3 spells CASSDPGQGRTYEQYF.

J is TRBJ2-7 and V is TRBV12-3 or TRBV12-4; TCRdb gives TRBD1 as the D gene, but with no DNA this cannot be confirmed. The CDR3 totals 17 residues. The CDR3 loop reads CASSYDGGAGAFSEQYF.

This chain links TRBV20-1 with TRBJ2-3; TCRdb's D call of TRBD2 is untestable without DNA. The CDR3 is 15 residues long. Germline lookup yields CDR1 DFQATT and CDR2 SNEGSKA (reference sequence). The CDR3: CSARSARGLFVTQYF.

The CDR3 here is CASGYKYEQYF. The V call is TRBV27, the J call TRBJ2-7. The CDR3 runs to 11 residues. Germline CDR1 is MNHEY and CDR2 is SMNVEV (reference sequence).

This rearrangement joins TRBV11-2 to TRBJ2-1; TCRdb designates TRBD2, a call that cannot be tested without DNA. CDR3 length equals 16 residues. The germline V gene has CDR1 SGHAT and CDR2 FQNNGV. Here the CDR3 reads CASSWASGRVYNEQFF.

The chain couples TRBV6-2 or TRBV6-3 to TRBJ2-1; the D call from TCRdb, TRBD1, cannot be confirmed without DNA. Germline V gene lookup returns CDR1 MNHEY and CDR2 SVGEGT. The CDR3 runs 12 residues. CDR3 amino acids: CASSQGIDEQFF.

This chain uses TRBV6-5 with TRBJ2-1. This CDR3 has 14 amino acids. Germline V CDR1 and CDR2: MNHEY, SVGAGI. The CDR3 reads CASSYGNQYNEQFF.